One sample yielded the 8 T cell receptor beta chains listed below, sequenced in a study of human T cells and chemical hapten exposure (dated by TCRdb to the early 2020s). Libraries were constructed by RACE. Sequencing was carried out with a NextSeq 500. Clones were called with MiXCR by TCRdb after fastp trimmed the public reads at Q25, and only in-frame beta chains were retained. Identical CDR3 proteins give one entry, which carries the most common genes and DNA. The sample includes around 56,000 distinct CDR3 sequences, with roughly a tenth observed a single time. The ten largest clones take up around 10% of the sample. This sample's time point label indicates: pre-sensitization, week 0. The treatment or condition label, as the study defines it: therapeutic diphenylcyclopropenone sensitization with weekly scalp DPC. Sequences were derived from whole blood, sampled in connection with sensitization to the hapten diphenylcyclopropenone (DPC). The receptor set was obtained from a man aged 40-49 years with alopecia areata. Some clones in this sample may be carry-over from other donors' samples.

This clonotype turned up a few times. The genes are TRBV30 and TRBJ2-1, with a possible D match to TRBD2 (7 bases). CDR3 length equals 18 residues. Germline V gene data show CDR1 as GTSNPN and CDR2 as SVGIG (reference sequence). Deletions cut 0 bases from V and 2 bases from J, with 20 bases between. The DNA of the CDR3 is TGTGCCTGGAGTGTACTATGGGGTAGGGGGGGCACCTACAATGAGCAGTTCTTC. Residues: CAWSVLWGRGGTYNEQFF.

This clonotype was counted ten times or more. The chain joins TRBV28 to TRBJ1-6, with 7 bases that match TRBD1. Germline trimming cut 6 bases from V and 5 bases from J; bases unmatched to any gene: 4. CDR1 is MDHEN, CDR2 SYDVKM, per germline. The CDR3 totals 14 residues. The CDR3 spells CASSRQGNNSPLHF. CDR3 in DNA: TGTGCCAGCAGCCGACAGGGTAATAATTCACCCCTCCACTTT.

This clonotype was recorded many times. This CDR3 reads CASSSGAGNQPQHF. The DNA of the CDR3 is TGCGCCAGCAGCTCCGGGGCGGGCAATCAGCCCCAGCATTTT. The rearrangement uses TRBV5-1 and TRBJ1-5; TRBD1 might be the D (5 bases). Looked up from germline, CDR1 is SGHRS and CDR2 is YFSETQ. CDR3 size: 14 residues. V shed 3 bases and J shed 2 bases, with 9 bases lying between them.

This clonotype has a handful of counts. This chain uses TRBV12-3 or TRBV12-4 with TRBJ2-3; possibly TRBD1 or TRBD2 for D (5 bases each). The V gene lost 6 bases and the J gene lost 3 bases, with 16 bases spanning the gap. CDR3 length: 15 amino acids. The CDR3 DNA follows: TGTGCCAGCAGCCCTGAGGGGACCAGGACAGATACGCAGTATTTT. Amino acids: CASSPEGTRTDTQYF.

This clonotype was seen at least ten times. The genes are TRBV2 and TRBJ2-1, with D unclear. V was clipped by 2 bases and J by 6 bases, with 11 bases between them. Germline-derived CDR1 and CDR2 are SNHLY and FYNNEI. This CDR3 region has 14 residues. CDR3 nucleotides: TGTGCCAGCAGTGAAAGTTTTGTTGGCAATGAGCAGTTCTTC. Translating it yields CASSESFVGNEQFF.

The chain joins TRBV20-1 to TRBJ2-7; 10 bases are a match to TRBD2. Unmatched junction bases numbered 7, after V lost 4 bases and J lost 4 bases. The CDR3 is 14 amino acids. Germline CDR1 DFQATT, CDR2 SNEGSKA (reference sequence). CDR3 sequence reads: CSATSSGREYEQYF. The DNA of the CDR3 is TGCAGTGCTACCTCTAGCGGGAGAGAATACGAGCAGTACTTC.

The rearrangement joins TRBV5-1 to TRBJ2-5, with TRBD1 matching 8 bases. This CDR3 contains 15 residues. The ends lost 0 bases at V and 5 bases at J; junction bases unmatched: 6. Germline V gene sequence: CDR1 SGHRS, CDR2 YFSETQ. In DNA, the CDR3 is TGCGCCAGCAGCTTGGCTCGGACAGGGAGGGAGACCCAGTACTTC. Protein sequence: CASSLARTGRETQYF.

This chain connects TRBV18 to TRBJ2-7; D not resolved. Trimming left V 3 bases short and J 10 bases short, with 13 bases between. The germline gives CDR1 KGHSH, CDR2 LQKENI. The CDR3 runs to 12 residues. CDR3 nucleotide sequence: TGTGCCAGCTCACCGGCCACGCATTATCAGTACTTC. Translating it yields CASSPATHYQYF.